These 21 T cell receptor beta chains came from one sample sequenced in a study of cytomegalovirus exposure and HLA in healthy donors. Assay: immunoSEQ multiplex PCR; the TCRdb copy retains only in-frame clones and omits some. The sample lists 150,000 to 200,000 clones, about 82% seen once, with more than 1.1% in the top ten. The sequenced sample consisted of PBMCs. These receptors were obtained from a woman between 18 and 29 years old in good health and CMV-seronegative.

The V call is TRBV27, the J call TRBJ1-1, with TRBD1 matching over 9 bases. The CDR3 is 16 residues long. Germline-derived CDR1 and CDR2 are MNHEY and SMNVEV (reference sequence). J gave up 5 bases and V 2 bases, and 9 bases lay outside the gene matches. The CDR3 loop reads CASSLGVRDRATEAFF. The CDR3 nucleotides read TGTGCCAGCAGTTTAGGCGTGCGGGACAGGGCTACTGAAGCTTTCTTT.

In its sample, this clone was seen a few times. The CDR3 loop reads CASSERGSSGNTIYF. DNA for the CDR3: TGTGCCAGCAGTGAAAGGGGGAGCTCTGGAAACACCATATATTTT. This chain uses TRBV2 with TRBJ1-3; D may be TRBD1 (6 bases). The CDR3 spans 15 residues. From germline, CDR1 is SNHLY and CDR2 FYNNEI. Trimming left V 2 bases short and J 0 bases short, with 8 bases between.

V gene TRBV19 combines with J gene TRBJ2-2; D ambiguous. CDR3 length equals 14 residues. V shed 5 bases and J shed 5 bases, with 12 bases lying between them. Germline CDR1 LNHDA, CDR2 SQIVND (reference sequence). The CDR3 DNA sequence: TGTGCCAGTAGTTCGACGCCGAGGACCGGGGAGCTGTTTTTT. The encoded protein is CASSSTPRTGELFF.

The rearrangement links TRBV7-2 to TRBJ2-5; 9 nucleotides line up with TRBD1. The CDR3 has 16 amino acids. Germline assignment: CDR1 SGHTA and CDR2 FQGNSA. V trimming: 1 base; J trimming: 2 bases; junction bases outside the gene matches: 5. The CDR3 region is CASSLGGTGRQETQYF. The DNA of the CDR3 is TGTGCCAGCAGCTTAGGGGGGACAGGGAGGCAAGAGACCCAGTACTTC.

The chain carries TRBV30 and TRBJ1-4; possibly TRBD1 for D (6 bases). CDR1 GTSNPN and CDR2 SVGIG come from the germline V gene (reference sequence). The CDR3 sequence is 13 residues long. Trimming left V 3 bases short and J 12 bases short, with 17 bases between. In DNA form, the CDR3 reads TGTGCCTGGAGGGGGGCAGTAGGGTTGGAACTGTTTTTT. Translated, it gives CAWRGAVGLELFF.

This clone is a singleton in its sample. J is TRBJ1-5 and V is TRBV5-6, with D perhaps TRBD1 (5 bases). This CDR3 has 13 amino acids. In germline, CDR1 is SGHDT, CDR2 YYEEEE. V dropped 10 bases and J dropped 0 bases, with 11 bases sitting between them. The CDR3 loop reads CARVGGSNQPQHF. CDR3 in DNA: TGTGCCCGGGTCGGGGGTAGCAATCAGCCCCAGCATTTT.

The CDR3 loop is CASSIGVRTDTQYF. The DNA for the CDR3 is TGTGCCAGTAGTATAGGTGTCCGGACTGATACGCAGTATTTT. V is TRBV19 and J is TRBJ2-3; a possible D gene is TRBD2 (5 bases). The CDR3 length is 14 residues. The V end lost 1 base, the J end lost 6 bases, and 11 bases lay between the germline ends. The germline V gene has CDR1 LNHDA and CDR2 SQIVND (reference sequence).

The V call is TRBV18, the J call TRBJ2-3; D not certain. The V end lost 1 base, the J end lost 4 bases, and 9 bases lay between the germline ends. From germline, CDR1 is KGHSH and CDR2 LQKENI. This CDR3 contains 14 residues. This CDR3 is CASSPRFSADTQYF. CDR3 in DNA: TGTGCCAGCTCACCACGGTTCTCGGCAGATACGCAGTATTTT. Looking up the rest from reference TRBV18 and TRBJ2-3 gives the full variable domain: NAGVMQNPRHLVRRRGQEARLRCSPMKGHSHVYWYRQLPEEGLKFMVYLQKENIIDESGMPKERFSAEFPKEGPSILRIQQVVRGDSAAYFCASSPRFSADTQYFGPGTRLTVL.

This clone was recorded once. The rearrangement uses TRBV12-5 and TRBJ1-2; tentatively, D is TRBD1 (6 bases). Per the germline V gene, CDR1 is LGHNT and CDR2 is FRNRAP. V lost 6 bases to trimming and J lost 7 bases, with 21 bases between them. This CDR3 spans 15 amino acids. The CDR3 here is CASGRNGGASAGYTF. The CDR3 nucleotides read TGTGCTAGTGGGCGTAACGGGGGGGCGTCAGCTGGCTACACCTTC.

The CDR3 here is CASSFQQGRNTEAFF. The CDR3 coding sequence is TGTGCCAGCAGCTTCCAACAGGGAAGGAACACTGAAGCTTTCTTT. The J gene is TRBJ1-1, the V gene TRBV13, with a weak D call TRBD1 (6 bases). V was shortened by 3 bases and J by 1 base, with 12 bases between the two germline ends. Germline CDR1 PRHDT, CDR2 FYEKMQ (reference sequence). The CDR3 runs to 15 residues.

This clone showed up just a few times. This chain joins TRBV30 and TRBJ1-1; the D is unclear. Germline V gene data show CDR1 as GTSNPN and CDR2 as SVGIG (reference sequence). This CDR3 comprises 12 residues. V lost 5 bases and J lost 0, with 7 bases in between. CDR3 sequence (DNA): TGTGCCTGGGGGAGGGTGAACACTGAAGCTTTCTTT. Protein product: CAWGRVNTEAFF.

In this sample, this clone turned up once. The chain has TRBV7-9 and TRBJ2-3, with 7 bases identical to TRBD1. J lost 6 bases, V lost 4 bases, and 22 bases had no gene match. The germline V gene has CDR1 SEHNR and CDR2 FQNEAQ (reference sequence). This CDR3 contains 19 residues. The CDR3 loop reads CASSSFRDRALVRGDTQYF. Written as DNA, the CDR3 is TGTGCCAGCAGCTCCTTTCGCGACAGGGCTCTAGTCCGCGGGGATACGCAGTATTTT. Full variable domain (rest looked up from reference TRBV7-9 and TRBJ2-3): DTGVSQNPRHKITKRGQNVTFRCDPISEHNRLYWYRQTLGQGPEFLTYFQNEAQLEKSRLLSDRFSAERPKGSFSTLEIQRTEQGDSAMYLCASSSFRDRALVRGDTQYFGPGTRLTVL.

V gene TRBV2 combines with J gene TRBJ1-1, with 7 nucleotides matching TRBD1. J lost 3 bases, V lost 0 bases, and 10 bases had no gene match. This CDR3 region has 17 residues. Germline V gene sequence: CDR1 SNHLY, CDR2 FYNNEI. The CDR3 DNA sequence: TGTGCCAGCAGTGAAGCGCTAGATTGGACAGGCGACACTGAAGCTTTCTTT. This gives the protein CASSEALDWTGDTEAFF.

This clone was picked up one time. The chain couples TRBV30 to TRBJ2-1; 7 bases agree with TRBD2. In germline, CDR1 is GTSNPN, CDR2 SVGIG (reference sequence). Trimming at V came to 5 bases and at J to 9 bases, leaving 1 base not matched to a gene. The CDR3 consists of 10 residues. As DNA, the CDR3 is TGTGCCTGGGCGGGGGTTGAGCAGTTCTTC. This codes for CAWAGVEQFF.

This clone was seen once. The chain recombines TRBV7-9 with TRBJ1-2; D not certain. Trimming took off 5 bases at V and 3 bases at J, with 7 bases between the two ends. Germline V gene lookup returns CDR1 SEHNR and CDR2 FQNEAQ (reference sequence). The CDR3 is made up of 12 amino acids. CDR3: CASSLDYYGYTF. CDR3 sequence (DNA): TGTGCCAGCAGCCTCGACTACTATGGCTACACCTTC.

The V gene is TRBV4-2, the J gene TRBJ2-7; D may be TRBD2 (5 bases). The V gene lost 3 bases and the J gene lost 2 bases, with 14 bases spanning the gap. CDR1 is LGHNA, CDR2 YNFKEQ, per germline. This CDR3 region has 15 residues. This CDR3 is CASSQETNLPYEQYF. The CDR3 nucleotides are TGTGCCAGCAGCCAGGAGACTAACCTTCCCTACGAGCAGTACTTC.

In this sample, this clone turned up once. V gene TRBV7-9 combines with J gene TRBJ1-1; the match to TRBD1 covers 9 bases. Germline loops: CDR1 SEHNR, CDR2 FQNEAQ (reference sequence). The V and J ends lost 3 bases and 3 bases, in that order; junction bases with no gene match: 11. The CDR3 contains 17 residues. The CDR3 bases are TGTGCCAGCAGCTTTGCCCGCCACCGGGACAGGGACACTGAAGCTTTCTTT. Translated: CASSFARHRDRDTEAFF.

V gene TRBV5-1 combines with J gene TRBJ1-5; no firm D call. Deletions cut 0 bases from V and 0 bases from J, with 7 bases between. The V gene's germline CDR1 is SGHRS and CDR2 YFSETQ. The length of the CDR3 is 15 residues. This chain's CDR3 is CASSLGATSNQPQHF. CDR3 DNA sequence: TGCGCCAGCAGCTTGGGGGCAACTAGCAATCAGCCCCAGCATTTT.

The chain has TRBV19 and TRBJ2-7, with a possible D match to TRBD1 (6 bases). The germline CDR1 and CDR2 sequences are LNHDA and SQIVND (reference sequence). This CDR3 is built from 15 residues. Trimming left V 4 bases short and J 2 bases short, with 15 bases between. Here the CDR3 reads CASSTQGQYTYEQYF. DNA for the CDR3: TGTGCCAGTAGTACCCAAGGACAGTACACCTACGAGCAGTACTTC.

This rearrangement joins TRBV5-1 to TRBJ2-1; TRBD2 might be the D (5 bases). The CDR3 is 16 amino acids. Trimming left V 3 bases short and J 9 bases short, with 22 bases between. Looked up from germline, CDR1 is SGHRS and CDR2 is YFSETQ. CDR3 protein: CASSSRELSDGGEQFF. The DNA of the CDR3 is TGCGCCAGCAGCTCGAGGGAACTCTCCGATGGAGGTGAGCAGTTCTTC.

The CDR3 reads CASSLDPGQETQYF. CDR3 coding DNA: TGCGCCAGCAGCTTGGATCCGGGCCAAGAGACCCAGTACTTC. The chain couples TRBV5-1 to TRBJ2-5; no reliable D call. CDR1 SGHRS and CDR2 YFSETQ come from the germline V gene. The CDR3 spans 14 residues. Between the trimmed V and J ends, which lost 0 bases and 1 base, there was a span of 7 bases.